This TCR beta chain was sequenced in a study of cytotoxic CD8 clonotypes in ibrutinib-treated CLL. Germline CDR1 reads MNHEY; CDR2 reads SMNVEV (reference sequence). The junction had 5 bases not matched to a gene; V was cut back by 3 bases and J by 6 bases. This CDR3 region has 15 residues. Depth targeted 1 in 200,000 to 1 in 1 million T cells, averaging 10x coverage per clonotype. TCRdb's table, derived via immunoSEQ multiplex PCR, lists solely in-frame clones and lacks some. The top ten hold more than 9.5% of the sample, which has about 200,000 clones, 60% to 80% seen once. V and J are TRBV27 and TRBJ2-7, with 13 positions matching TRBD2. The clonotype was recovered from a human donor with chronic lymphocytic leukemia. The specimen was PBMCs, collected after 12 months of ibrutinib treatment. CDR3 nucleotide sequence: TGTGCCAGCAGTTTCTCAGGACTAGCGGGAGCCGAGCAGTACTTC. Translating gives CASSFSGLAGAEQYF.